The rows below give T cell receptor beta chains drawn from one sample of a study of response to subunit inactivated influenza vaccine. TCRdb used MiXCR to reprocess the RT-PCR reads, holding one entry per CDR3 protein. The sample has a few hundred thousand distinct CDR3 sequences, 12% to 15% seen once. Here the sequenced sample was PBMCs from blood, taken less than 13 days after vaccination. These receptors were obtained from a man aged 45 to 65 who received an inactivated influenza vaccine. CDR3s include the opening cysteine and the closing phenylalanine or tryptophan. The order of the fields is J gene, V gene, clone size, CDR3 length, D gene, CDR3 protein, CDR3 DNA. A D gene is named only where the DNA matches it firmly. Size values are once, few and many counts, or a class for expanded clones, and some rows have none.

TRBJ1-1	TRBV5-1	.	16	TRBD1	CASSFVSTGMNTEAFF	TGCGCCAGCAGCTTCGTCTCGACAGGGATGAACACTGAAGCTTTCTTT
TRBJ2-3	TRBV12-3/TRBV12-4	.	15	.	CASSFTGSGADTQYF	TGTGCCAGCAGTTTCACAGGGTCTGGTGCAGATACGCAGTATTTT
TRBJ1-1	TRBV7-9	few	12	.	CASSTANTEAFF	TGTGCCAGCAGCACAGCGAACACTGAAGCTTTCTTT
TRBJ2-2	TRBV7-6	few	19	TRBD2	CASSLSIAGGPGNTGELFF	TGTGCCAGCAGCTTAAGTATAGCGGGGGGCCCGGGTAACACCGGGGAGCTGTTTTTT
TRBJ1-2	TRBV7-9	.	16	.	CASSPSSGGIIYGYTF	TGTGCCAGCAGCCCGTCCTCGGGGGGCATCATCTATGGCTACACCTTC
TRBJ2-1	TRBV5-1	.	16	TRBD2	CASSPRASGSRNEQFF	TGCGCCAGCAGCCCGCGGGCGAGCGGGAGTAGAAATGAGCAGTTCTTC
TRBJ2-7	TRBV27	few	14	TRBD1	CASSSAAGGSEQYF	TGTGCCAGCAGTTCAGCCGCAGGGGGCTCCGAGCAGTACTTC
TRBJ2-7	TRBV20-1	few	14	.	CSAPRDSGTYEQYF	TGCAGTGCTCCCAGGGATTCGGGAACCTACGAGCAGTACTTC
TRBJ2-2	TRBV5-1	few	15	.	CASSAGQTLSGELFF	TGCGCCAGCAGCGCGGGACAGACTCTTTCCGGGGAGCTGTTTTTT
TRBJ2-1	TRBV14	many	13	.	CASSQSTAGEQFF	TGTGCCAGCAGCCAATCGACAGCAGGGGAGCAGTTCTTC
TRBJ2-3	TRBV6-2/TRBV6-3	.	14	.	CASSRSVSADTQYF	TGTGCCAGCTCCCGTAGCGTATCTGCAGATACGCAGTATTTT
TRBJ1-1	TRBV5-1	.	14	.	CASTPGVGQTEAFF	TGCGCCAGCACCCCAGGGGTTGGACAAACTGAAGCTTTCTTT
TRBJ2-1	TRBV20-1	many	14	TRBD2	CSARSRDYVNEQFF	TGCAGTGCTAGAAGCCGGGACTACGTAAATGAGCAGTTCTTC
TRBJ2-2	TRBV7-2	few	16	TRBD1	CASSLRQGSITGELFF	TGTGCCAGCAGCTTAAGACAGGGTAGCATCACCGGGGAGCTGTTTTTT
TRBJ2-7	TRBV15	.	16	.	CATSRPRQRDTYEQYF	TGTGCCACCAGCAGACCAAGACAGAGAGACACCTACGAGCAGTACTTC
TRBJ2-1	TRBV5-1	.	18	TRBD2	CASSRIIASGDSYNEQFF	TGCGCCAGCAGCCGCATTATCGCTAGCGGGGATTCCTACAATGAGCAGTTCTTC
TRBJ2-5	TRBV4-1	.	15	.	CASSLTEGVLETQYF	TGCGCCAGCAGCCTGACGGAGGGGGTTTTAGAGACCCAGTACTTC
TRBJ2-3	TRBV20-1	.	15	.	CSARGRGYTTDTQYF	TGCAGTGCTAGAGGTCGGGGGTACACCACAGATACGCAGTATTTT
TRBJ2-1	TRBV24-1	few	12	.	CATSELNNEQFF	TGTGCCACCAGTGAATTGAACAATGAGCAGTTCTTC
TRBJ2-5	TRBV2	few	15	TRBD2	CASSKQLAGVETQYF	TGTGCCAGCAGCAAACAACTAGCGGGGGTAGAGACCCAGTACTTC
TRBJ2-2	TRBV5-1	few	16	.	CASSPGLGSITGELFF	TGCGCCAGCAGCCCCGGGCTGGGGTCTATAACCGGGGAGCTGTTTTTT
TRBJ2-5	TRBV12-3/TRBV12-4	few	15	TRBD2	CASSPGLAEERAQYF	TGTGCCAGCAGTCCCGGACTAGCGGAGGAGAGGGCCCAGTACTTC
TRBJ2-5	TRBV6-5	few	15	.	CASSYSILPKETQYF	TGTGCCAGCAGTTACTCGATACTACCTAAAGAGACCCAGTACTTC
TRBJ1-2	TRBV12-3/TRBV12-4	few	15	.	CASSSSDSPNYGYTF	TGTGCCAGCAGTTCATCGGACAGCCCTAACTATGGCTACACCTTC
TRBJ2-2	TRBV12-3/TRBV12-4	few	15	.	CASSLRPPNTGELFF	TGTGCCAGCAGTTTAAGGCCGCCAAACACCGGGGAGCTGTTTTTT
TRBJ2-7	TRBV6-2/TRBV6-3	.	15	.	CASRNNGAVSYEQYF	TGTGCCAGCAGGAACAATGGGGCCGTATCCTACGAGCAGTACTTC
TRBJ1-2	TRBV4-1	many	15	TRBD1	CASSQDRGGAYGYTF	TGCGCCAGCAGCCAAGATAGAGGGGGCGCTTATGGCTACACCTTC
TRBJ2-1	TRBV27	few	16	.	CASSFRRTDSANEQFF	TGTGCCAGCAGTTTTCGCCGGACAGATAGTGCGAATGAGCAGTTCTTC
TRBJ2-1	TRBV5-8	.	12	TRBD2	CASSFLAGEQFF	TGTGCCAGCAGCTTCCTAGCGGGAGAGCAGTTCTTC
TRBJ1-2	TRBV6-1	many	13	TRBD1	CASRRTGRYGYTF	TGTGCCAGCAGGCGGACAGGGCGGTATGGCTACACCTTC
TRBJ2-5	TRBV5-1	few	15	.	CASSLVAGSEETQYF	TGCGCCAGCAGCTTGGTCGCAGGGAGTGAAGAGACCCAGTACTTC
TRBJ1-1	TRBV7-2	many	15	TRBD1	CASSRPGQGSSEAFF	TGTGCCAGCAGCAGGCCGGGACAGGGGTCTTCTGAAGCTTTCTTT